This T cell receptor beta chain originates from a study of cytomegalovirus exposure and HLA in healthy donors. General study findings and limits: Previous analysis showed most TCR beta V segments were productive about 87% or about 30% of the time. Upon later analysis, TCR association rates were observed to vary by HLA locus, being highest for DRB1 and lowest for HLA-C.

Researchers ran the PCR with 60 Vbeta and 13 Jbeta primers. The repertoire was sequenced with immunoSEQ multiplex PCR; TCRdb's copy has only in-frame clones and lacks some. This table holds approximately 46,000 clones. Germline CDR1 and CDR2: SGHDT and YYEEEE. The CDR3 is made up of 16 amino acids. The V end lost 0 bases, the J end lost 4 bases, and 14 bases lay between the germline ends. With regard to this clone: Its target is unknown.

This TCR was sampled from a male donor in good health and CMV-seronegative. The V call is TRBV5-6, the J call TRBJ1-3; possibly TRBD1 for D (6 bases). The sequenced material came from PBMCs. This CDR3 is CASSLGGDTRGNTIYF. For the CDR3, the DNA is TGTGCCAGCAGCTTGGGTGGGGACACCCGCGGAAACACCATATATTTT.